The source of this TCR beta chain is a study of CD8 T cells in ankylosing spondylitis listed by TCRdb under 2017. In the study overall: T cell receptor beta repertoires were profiled in healthy donors and ankylosing spondylitis patients so that disease-linked TCR variants could be found. The full study cohort comprised 25 ankylosing spondylitis patients and about a hundred healthy donors. Peripheral blood was sampled, and synovial fluid was also collected from ankylosing spondylitis patients. Overall results and qualifications from the work: According to the report, matched synovial fluid samples from ankylosing spondylitis patients were significantly enriched for the disease-linked clones. Some motif variants had previously been reported in the synovial fluid and blood of reactive arthritis patients, which suggests shared mechanisms of disease initiation. The disease-linked clones showed a CD8+ phenotype and occurred at relatively low frequencies in peripheral blood. A TCR beta motif made up of several highly homologous amino acid variants appeared to be characteristic of blood from ankylosing spondylitis patients.

The sample holds many counts of this clonotype. Its binding antigen is unknown. Base quality data are lacking; no much larger clone is found one base away. Sequenced using an Illumina HiSeq 2500. Quantitative 5'-RACE with molecular barcodes was the method used to prepare the TCR beta libraries. As for the original processing: To identify disease-linked TCR variants, a new computational method was used, one built on a probabilistic model of VDJ rearrangement. The raw public data were reprocessed by TCRdb itself: fastp quality trimming at Q25, MiXCR clonotype calling, in-frame beta chains only. Here each entry gathers all rows of one CDR3 protein and keeps the most common genes and DNA. These V and J calls derive from TCRdb rather than the authors' analysis. This sample holds more than 400,000 distinct CDR3 sequences; approximately 5.3% were observed only once. Around 3.6% of the sample is held by the ten biggest clonotypes.

Trimmed from V: 5 bases; trimmed from J: 5 bases; junction bases lacking a gene match: 11. CDR1 DFQATT and CDR2 SNEGSKA are derived from the germline V gene (reference sequence). Its CDR3 holds 14 amino acids, cysteine through phenylalanine. The kept DNA is CDR3 alone, 42 bases in frame from the first base. The specimen sequenced was blood, either unsorted or a sorted T cell fraction (not recorded which). The sequence is built from TRBV20-1 and TRBJ2-5, with TRBD2 matching 7 junction bases. The source of this sequence is a male donor with ankylosing spondylitis. Read as DNA, the sequence is TGCAGTGCTGAGGGAGGGGCGGTCGGGGAGACCCAGTACTTC. This is translated as CSAEGGAVGETQYF.